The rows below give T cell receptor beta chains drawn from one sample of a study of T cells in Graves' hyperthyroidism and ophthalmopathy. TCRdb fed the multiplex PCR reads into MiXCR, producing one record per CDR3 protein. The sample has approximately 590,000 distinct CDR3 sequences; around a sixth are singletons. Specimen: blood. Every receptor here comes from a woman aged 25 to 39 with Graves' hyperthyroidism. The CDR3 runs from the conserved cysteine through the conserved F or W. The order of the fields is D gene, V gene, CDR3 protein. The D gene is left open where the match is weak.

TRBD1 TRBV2 CASRGRGQGNTEAFF
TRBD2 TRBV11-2 CASSLGVTSDHEQYF
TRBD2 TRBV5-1 CASSFRGFGRGEQFF
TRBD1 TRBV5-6 CASSNRQGSYNEQFF
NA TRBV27 CASSRISGGGRITEAFF
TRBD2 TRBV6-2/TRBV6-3 CASSYSGYKLAGSSYEQYF
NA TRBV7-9 CASRPQQETQYF
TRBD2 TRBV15 CATSRDRLASYEQYF
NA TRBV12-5 CASAVAAGELFF
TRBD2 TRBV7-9 CASSLAASGRRNEQFF
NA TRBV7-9 CASSLAVGGYEQYF
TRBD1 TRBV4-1 CASSQGTGIDTQYF
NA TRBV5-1 CASSPIDPTDTQYF
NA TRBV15 CATSRDPNRATEAFF
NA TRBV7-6 CASSLVGGDSNQPQHF
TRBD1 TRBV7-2 CASSPTRQGNSPLHF
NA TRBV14 CASSQVPGFTEAFF
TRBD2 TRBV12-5 CASGLVLTLLAGSPYSYNEQFF
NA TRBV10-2 CASSGKGYAEAFF
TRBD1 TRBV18 CASSQTGAETQYF
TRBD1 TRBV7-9 CASSLGTYRDRGYEQYF
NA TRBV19 CASSILGIGELFF
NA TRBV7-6 CASSLGQGLGSYNEQFF
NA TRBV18 CASSPHAGFEENTEAFF
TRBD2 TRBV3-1 CASRPSGTTYEQYF
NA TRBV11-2 CASSFRQGQAETQYF
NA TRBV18 CASSGTGTSREDEQYF
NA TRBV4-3 CASSQLMGGERDIQYF
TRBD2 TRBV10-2 CASGVTLAGDEQYF
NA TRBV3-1 CASSPRSLGGYYGYTF
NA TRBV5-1 CASSLGWQGGYNEQFF
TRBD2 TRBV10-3 CAISYGGSQETQYF
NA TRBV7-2 CASSLAVGRTGIKNIQYF
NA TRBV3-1 CARAKLVKAEPGYTF